A selection of T cell receptor beta chains follows, all from one sample in a study of T-cell reconstitution after alpha-beta-depleted transplantation in children. TCRdb processed the PCR reads anew with MiXCR; each CDR3 protein has one entry. The table shows approximately 150,000 distinct CDR3 sequences, with around 8.8% occurring only once. The specimen was PBMCs, mostly from graft donor cells, collected 180 days after TCRalphabeta/CD19-depleted stem cell transplant. These receptors were obtained from a female patient between 2 and 15 years old who had a stem cell transplant for congenital amegakaryocytic thrombocytopenia, so the T cells may come from the graft donor. Each CDR3 is given with its conserved first and last residue. Each record gives: clone size, V gene, D gene, J gene, CDR3 protein, CDR3 DNA. D genes are given only for firm matches. Where a row states a size, it is once, few, many or the class of an expanded clone; other rows omit it.

size: medium-sized; V: TRBV5-1; D: TRBD2; J: TRBJ2-1; CDR3: CASSSGTSGRGYNEQFF; DNA: TGCGCCAGCAGCTCCGGGACTAGCGGGAGAGGCTACAATGAGCAGTTCTTC
size: many; V: TRBV5-1; D: -; J: TRBJ2-5; CDR3: CASSTLWARGSETQYF; DNA: TGCGCCAGCAGCACCTTATGGGCCCGGGGGTCAGAGACCCAGTACTTC
size: few; V: TRBV7-2; D: TRBD2; J: TRBJ2-7; CDR3: CASSLEASGGYEQYF; DNA: TGTGCCAGCAGCTTAGAGGCTAGCGGGGGCTACGAGCAGTACTTC
size: many; V: TRBV16; D: -; J: TRBJ2-1; CDR3: CASSQWGDRKFF; DNA: TGTGCCAGCAGCCAATGGGGGGACAGAAAGTTCTTC
size: -; V: TRBV20-1; D: TRBD2; J: TRBJ2-7; CDR3: CSAREPTSGEQYF; DNA: TGCAGTGCTAGAGAACCTACTAGCGGCGAGCAGTACTTC
size: -; V: TRBV5-1; D: -; J: TRBJ1-1; CDR3: CASSLYPGGLNTEAFF; DNA: TGCGCCAGCAGCTTGTATCCCGGGGGACTGAACACTGAAGCTTTCTTT
size: many; V: TRBV12-3/TRBV12-4; D: -; J: TRBJ1-6; CDR3: CASSWSGSPLHF; DNA: TGTGCCAGCAGTTGGAGTGGTTCACCCCTCCACTTT
size: many; V: TRBV12-3/TRBV12-4; D: TRBD1; J: TRBJ2-2; CDR3: CASSYIRQGGGELFF; DNA: TGTGCCAGCAGCTACATTCGACAGGGCGGGGGGGAGCTGTTTTTT
size: many; V: TRBV5-4; D: -; J: TRBJ2-7; CDR3: CASSPSMSSYEQYF; DNA: TGTGCCAGCAGTCCGTCCATGAGCTCCTACGAGCAGTACTTC
size: few; V: TRBV12-3/TRBV12-4; D: TRBD1; J: TRBJ1-2; CDR3: CASSLNTGGNYGYTF; DNA: TGTGCCAGCAGTTTGAATACAGGGGGCAACTATGGCTACACCTTC
size: many; V: TRBV4-2; D: -; J: TRBJ2-5; CDR3: CASSQDRSGLGYQETQYF; DNA: TGTGCCAGCAGCCAAGATCGGTCGGGACTGGGGTACCAAGAGACCCAGTACTTC
size: -; V: TRBV6-5; D: -; J: TRBJ2-1; CDR3: CASSSFIAEGGNEQFF; DNA: TGTGCCAGCAGTTCATTTATAGCGGAGGGGGGCAATGAGCAGTTCTTC
size: many; V: TRBV25-1; D: -; J: TRBJ2-6; CDR3: CASSEVQGSLSGANVLTF; DNA: TGTGCCAGCAGTGAAGTTCAGGGGTCGCTCTCTGGGGCCAACGTCCTGACTTTC
size: many; V: TRBV5-1; D: -; J: TRBJ1-1; CDR3: CASSYGLLNTEAFF; DNA: TGCGCCAGCAGCTATGGCCTCCTAAACACTGAAGCTTTCTTT
size: many; V: TRBV7-8; D: -; J: TRBJ2-5; CDR3: CASSLDGRGAF; DNA: TGTGCCAGCAGCTTAGATGGCAGGGGAGCCTTC
size: many; V: TRBV29-1; D: TRBD1; J: TRBJ2-5; CDR3: CSVQQGANQETQYF; DNA: TGCAGCGTCCAACAGGGGGCTAACCAAGAGACCCAGTACTTC
size: many; V: TRBV10-3; D: TRBD1; J: TRBJ1-2; CDR3: CAVQPDREYGYTF; DNA: TGTGCCGTCCAGCCCGACAGGGAATATGGCTACACCTTC
size: -; V: TRBV6-5; D: -; J: TRBJ1-2; CDR3: CASSPFWGNGYTF; DNA: TGTGCCAGCAGTCCCTTTTGGGGGAATGGCTACACCTTC
size: many; V: TRBV29-1; D: TRBD1; J: TRBJ2-2; CDR3: CSVEDLGTETNTGELFF; DNA: TGCAGCGTTGAAGATCTTGGGACAGAAACGAACACCGGGGAGCTGTTTTTT
size: many; V: TRBV5-6; D: TRBD2; J: TRBJ2-2; CDR3: CASSQGSGYTGELFF; DNA: TGTGCCAGCAGCCAGGGTAGCGGGTATACCGGGGAGCTGTTTTTT
size: -; V: TRBV28; D: -; J: TRBJ1-5; CDR3: CASSLANWSNQPQHF; DNA: TGTGCCAGCAGTTTGGCTAACTGGAGCAATCAGCCCCAGCATTTT
size: many; V: TRBV20-1; D: -; J: TRBJ1-1; CDR3: CSAREPLASHTEAFF; DNA: TGCAGTGCTAGAGAACCGCTTGCGAGCCACACTGAAGCTTTCTTT
size: many; V: TRBV12-3/TRBV12-4; D: -; J: TRBJ1-6; CDR3: CASRWGDSPLHF; DNA: TGTGCCAGCCGGTGGGGAGATTCACCCCTCCACTTT
size: many; V: TRBV6-6; D: TRBD2; J: TRBJ2-1; CDR3: CASSFAGDNEQFF; DNA: TGTGCCAGCAGTTTCGCGGGAGACAATGAGCAGTTCTTC
size: many; V: TRBV9; D: TRBD1; J: TRBJ1-2; CDR3: CASSGGTVTGYTF; DNA: TGTGCCAGCAGCGGAGGGACAGTGACTGGCTACACCTTC
size: many; V: TRBV6-5; D: TRBD2; J: TRBJ2-3; CDR3: CASSYSGSGDTQYF; DNA: TGTGCCAGCAGTTACTCGGGTAGCGGGGACACGCAGTATTTT
size: -; V: TRBV5-1; D: TRBD2; J: TRBJ2-5; CDR3: CASSYLAGALGAQYF; DNA: TGCGCCAGCAGCTATCTAGCGGGGGCCCTTGGAGCCCAGTACTTC
size: many; V: TRBV5-4; D: TRBD1; J: TRBJ1-1; CDR3: CASSLAQGPTEAFF; DNA: TGTGCCAGCAGCTTGGCACAGGGGCCCACTGAAGCTTTCTTT
size: few; V: TRBV30; D: -; J: TRBJ2-7; CDR3: CAWAVAYEQYF; DNA: TGTGCCTGGGCGGTGGCCTACGAGCAGTACTTC
size: many; V: TRBV6-1; D: -; J: TRBJ2-2; CDR3: CASTITVHRGHPNTGELFF; DNA: TGTGCCAGCACCATTACTGTCCACCGCGGCCACCCCAACACCGGGGAGCTGTTTTTT
size: -; V: TRBV6-1; D: TRBD1; J: TRBJ2-1; CDR3: CASSERDRGRNEQFF; DNA: TGTGCCAGCAGTGAACGCGACAGGGGTAGGAATGAGCAGTTCTTC
size: many; V: TRBV29-1; D: -; J: TRBJ2-1; CDR3: CSVGVTEHEQFF; DNA: TGCAGCGTTGGGGTGACGGAGCATGAGCAGTTCTTC
size: -; V: TRBV24-1; D: TRBD1; J: TRBJ2-5; CDR3: CATSEAPGQGEETQYF; DNA: TGTGCCACCAGTGAGGCCCCGGGACAGGGAGAAGAGACCCAGTACTTC
size: few; V: TRBV12-5; D: TRBD2; J: TRBJ2-5; CDR3: CASGLDREGSQETQYF; DNA: TGTGCTAGTGGTTTGGATAGGGAGGGTTCTCAAGAGACCCAGTACTTC
size: many; V: TRBV5-1; D: -; J: TRBJ2-5; CDR3: CASSQSPWTEETQYF; DNA: TGCGCCAGCAGCCAATCACCCTGGACGGAAGAGACCCAGTACTTC
size: -; V: TRBV18; D: -; J: TRBJ1-1; CDR3: CASSPSPDMNTEAFF; DNA: TGTGCCAGCTCACCAAGTCCAGACATGAACACTGAAGCTTTCTTT
size: many; V: TRBV6-4; D: -; J: TRBJ1-4; CDR3: CASRVRGGRNEKLFF; DNA: TGTGCCAGCAGAGTGAGGGGGGGTAGAAATGAAAAACTGTTTTTT
size: many; V: TRBV5-1; D: -; J: TRBJ2-2; CDR3: CASSSNTGSGELFF; DNA: TGCGCCAGCAGCTCAAATACAGGGTCCGGGGAGCTGTTTTTT
size: many; V: TRBV12-3/TRBV12-4; D: -; J: TRBJ2-7; CDR3: CASSWGHSSYEQYF; DNA: TGTGCCAGCAGTTGGGGACATTCCTCCTACGAGCAGTACTTC
size: -; V: TRBV3-1; D: -; J: TRBJ1-1; CDR3: CASSQDFSGPVEAFF; DNA: TGTGCCAGCAGCCAAGATTTTTCAGGGCCGGTTGAGGCTTTCTTT
size: many; V: TRBV28; D: -; J: TRBJ1-3; CDR3: CASSLMSGNTIYF; DNA: TGTGCCAGCAGTTTAATGTCTGGAAACACCATATATTTT
size: many; V: TRBV29-1; D: -; J: TRBJ2-3; CDR3: CSVVQGQGDTQYF; DNA: TGCAGCGTTGTACAGGGTCAAGGAGATACGCAGTATTTT
size: many; V: TRBV6-5; D: -; J: TRBJ2-2; CDR3: CASTIREFTGELFF; DNA: TGTGCCAGCACTATACGGGAGTTCACCGGGGAGCTGTTTTTT
size: many; V: TRBV20-1; D: TRBD2; J: TRBJ2-6; CDR3: CSARASGRTGANVLTF; DNA: TGCAGTGCGAGAGCTAGCGGGAGGACTGGGGCCAACGTCCTGACTTTC